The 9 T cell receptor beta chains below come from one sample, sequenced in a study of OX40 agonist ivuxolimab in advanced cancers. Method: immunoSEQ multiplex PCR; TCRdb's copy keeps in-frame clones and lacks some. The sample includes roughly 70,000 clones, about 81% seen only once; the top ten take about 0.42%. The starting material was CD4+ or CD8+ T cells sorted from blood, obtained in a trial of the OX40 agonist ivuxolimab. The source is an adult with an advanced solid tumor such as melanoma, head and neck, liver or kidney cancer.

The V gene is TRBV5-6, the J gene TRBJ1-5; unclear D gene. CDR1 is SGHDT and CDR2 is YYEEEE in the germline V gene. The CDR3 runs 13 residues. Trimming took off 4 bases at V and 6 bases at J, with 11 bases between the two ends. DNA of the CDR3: TGTGCCAGCAGCAACCTCGGGAGTCAGCCCCAGCATTTT. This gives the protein CASSNLGSQPQHF.

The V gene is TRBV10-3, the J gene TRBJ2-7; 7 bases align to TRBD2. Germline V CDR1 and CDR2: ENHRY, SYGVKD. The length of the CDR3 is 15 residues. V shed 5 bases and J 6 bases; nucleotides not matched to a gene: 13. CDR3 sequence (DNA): TGTGCCATCAGTTCCCCCTGGCGGGAGAGGCCCGAGCAGTACTTC. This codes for CAISSPWRERPEQYF.

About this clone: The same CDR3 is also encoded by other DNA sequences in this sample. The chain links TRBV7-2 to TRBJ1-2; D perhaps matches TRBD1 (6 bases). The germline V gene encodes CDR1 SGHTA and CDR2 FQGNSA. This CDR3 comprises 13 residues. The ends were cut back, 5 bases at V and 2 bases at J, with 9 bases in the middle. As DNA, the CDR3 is TGTGCCAGCAGCCCGGACAGAAACTATGGCTACACCTTC. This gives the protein CASSPDRNYGYTF.

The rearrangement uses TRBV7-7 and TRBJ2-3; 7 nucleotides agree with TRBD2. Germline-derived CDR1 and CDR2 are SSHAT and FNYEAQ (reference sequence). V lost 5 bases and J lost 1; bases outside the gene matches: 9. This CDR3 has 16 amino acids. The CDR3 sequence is CASSPDGGGGTDTQYF. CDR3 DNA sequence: TGTGCCAGCAGCCCAGACGGGGGAGGGGGCACAGATACGCAGTATTTT.

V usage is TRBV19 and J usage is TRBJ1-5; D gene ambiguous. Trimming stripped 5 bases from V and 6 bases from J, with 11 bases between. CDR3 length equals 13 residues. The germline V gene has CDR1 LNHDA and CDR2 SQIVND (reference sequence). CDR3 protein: CASSPGWGQPQHF. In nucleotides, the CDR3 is TGTGCCAGTAGTCCCGGGTGGGGTCAGCCCCAGCATTTT.

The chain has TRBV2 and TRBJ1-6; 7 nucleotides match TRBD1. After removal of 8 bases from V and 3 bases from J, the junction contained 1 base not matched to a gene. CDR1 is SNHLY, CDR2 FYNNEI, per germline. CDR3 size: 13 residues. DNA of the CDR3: TGTGCCAGCGGGACAGACTATAATTCACCCCTCCACTTT. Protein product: CASGTDYNSPLHF.

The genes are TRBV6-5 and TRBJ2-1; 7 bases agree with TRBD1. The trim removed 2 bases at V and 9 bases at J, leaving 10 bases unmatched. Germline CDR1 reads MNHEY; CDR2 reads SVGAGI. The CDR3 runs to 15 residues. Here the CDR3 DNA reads TGTGCCAGCAGTTACGAGGACAGGCCTATGGGTGAGCAGTTCTTC. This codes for CASSYEDRPMGEQFF.

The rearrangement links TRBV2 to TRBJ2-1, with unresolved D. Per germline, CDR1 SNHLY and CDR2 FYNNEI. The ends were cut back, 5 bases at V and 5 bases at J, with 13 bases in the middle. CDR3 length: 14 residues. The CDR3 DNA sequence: TGTGCCAGCAGTCCCCGATCCGGAAACAATGAGCAGTTCTTC. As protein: CASSPRSGNNEQFF.

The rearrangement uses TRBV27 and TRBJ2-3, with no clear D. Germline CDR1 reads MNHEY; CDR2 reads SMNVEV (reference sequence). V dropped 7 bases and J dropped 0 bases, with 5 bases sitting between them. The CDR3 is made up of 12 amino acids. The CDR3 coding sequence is TGTGCCAGCATCAGGAGCACAGATACGCAGTATTTT. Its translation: CASIRSTDTQYF.